A selection of T cell receptor beta chains follows, all from one sample in a study of T cell responses to AZD1222 COVID-19 vaccine. Assay used: immunoSEQ multiplex PCR; TCRdb lists only in-frame clones, some missing. The sample contains around 110,000 clones, about 92% of which appear only once. The material was peripheral blood, obtained on day 0 of AZD1222 vaccination. Receptor source: an adult in good health. CDR3s include the opening cysteine and the closing phenylalanine or tryptophan. The D gene is left open where the match is weak. Clone size appears in some rows only: once, few, many, or a class for an expanded clone.

CDR3aa	CDR3nt	abundance	d_gene	v_gene	j_gene
CASEVGNRASNEQFF	TGCGCCAGCGAGGTAGGGAACAGGGCGTCGAATGAGCAGTTCTTC	.	.	TRBV5-1	TRBJ2-1
CASHFLGGSANTGELFF	TGCGCCAGTCACTTCCTCGGGGGCTCAGCGAACACCGGGGAGCTGTTTTTT	once	.	TRBV5-1	TRBJ2-2
CASSPLPGANEQYF	TGCGCCAGCAGCCCTCTCCCAGGGGCCAACGAGCAGTACTTC	.	.	TRBV5-1	TRBJ2-7
CASRPGTGGRRGNEKLFF	TGTGCCAGCAGGCCCGGGACAGGGGGGAGGAGAGGTAATGAAAAACTGTTTTTT	.	TRBD1	TRBV27	TRBJ1-4
CASSSGGDSTNEKLFF	TGTGCCAGCAGCTCCGGTGGGGATTCAACTAATGAAAAACTGTTTTTT	.	.	TRBV11-1	TRBJ1-4
CASSFPERVPGNQPQHF	TGTGCCAGCAGCTTTCCGGAGAGGGTCCCGGGCAATCAGCCCCAGCATTTT	once	.	TRBV5-4	TRBJ1-5
CASSLGPNGATYEQYF	TGCGCCAGCAGCTTGGGCCCGAATGGAGCAACCTACGAGCAGTACTTC	.	.	TRBV5-1	TRBJ2-7
CASSLALGGDNEQFF	TGTGCCAGCAGCTTAGCCCTGGGGGGGGACAATGAGCAGTTCTTC	.	TRBD2	TRBV7-9	TRBJ2-1
CASSQLAGEFNEQFF	TGTGCCAGCAGTCAACTAGCGGGCGAGTTTAATGAGCAGTTCTTC	.	TRBD2	TRBV13	TRBJ2-1
CASGTGSGSPLHF	TGCGCCAGCGGCACAGGGTCGGGTTCACCCCTCCACTTT	.	.	TRBV5-1	TRBJ1-6
CASSNQGWGGPTYNEQFF	TGTGCCAGCAGCAATCAGGGGTGGGGAGGTCCTACCTACAATGAGCAGTTCTTC	.	.	TRBV5-4	TRBJ2-1
CASSRGTSGPLRNEQYF	TGTGCCAGCAGCCGCGGGACTAGCGGCCCCCTCCGCAACGAGCAGTACTTC	.	TRBD2	TRBV7-2	TRBJ2-7
CAGNPGGCVPYNSPLHF	TGTGCAGGTAACCCGGGGGGATGCGTCCCCTATAATTCACCCCTCCACTTT	.	.	TRBV7-3	TRBJ1-6
CSVERTTGPTEAFF	TGCAGCGTTGAGCGAACGACAGGCCCCACTGAAGCTTTCTTT	.	.	TRBV29-1	TRBJ1-1
CASKNGDNYNEQFF	TGTGCCAGCAAAAACGGGGACAACTACAATGAGCAGTTCTTC	.	.	TRBV27	TRBJ2-1
CASTLQGSGSPLHF	TGTGCCAGCACCCTACAGGGGAGTGGTTCACCCCTCCACTTT	.	TRBD1	TRBV7-9	TRBJ1-6
CASSLTAQGPQHF	TGTGCCAGCAGTTTGACGGCCCAGGGGCCCCAGCATTTT	.	.	TRBV28	TRBJ1-5